Below, 13 T cell receptor beta chains from the same sample are listed, as sequenced in a study of patients and donors after allogeneic stem cell transplantation. TCRdb re-analysed the RT-PCR reads in MiXCR, keeping a single row per CDR3 protein. This sample has about 410,000 distinct CDR3 sequences, with around 15% found just once. Specimen: blood, either unsorted or a sorted T cell fraction (not recorded which). The receptors here all came from a human donor who was either an allogeneic HSCT recipient or a stem cell or donor lymphocyte infusion donor (not recorded which). It is not recorded whose cells these are; they may come from a transplant donor.

This clonotype was found a few times. The V and J genes are TRBV9 and TRBJ2-2; D is unresolved. Trimming pared 0 bases from V and 2 bases from J, leaving 14 bases between. CDR1 SGDLS and CDR2 YYNGEE come from the germline V gene. The CDR3 spans 17 residues. CDR3 residues: CASSVALVAINTGELFF. CDR3 DNA sequence: TGTGCCAGCAGCGTAGCTCTAGTAGCTATTAACACCGGGGAGCTGTTTTTT.

V is TRBV12-3 or TRBV12-4 and J is TRBJ2-1; D is unclear. Trimming shortened V by 6 bases and J by 7 bases, and 22 bases separated the two germline ends. The CDR3 contains 16 residues. The CDR3 sequence is CASSSSANFGRNEQFF. The CDR3 DNA follows: TGTGCCAGCAGCTCTTCTGCTAATTTTGGTAGGAATGAGCAGTTCTTC.

This clonotype was counted a few times. V usage is TRBV5-6 and J usage is TRBJ1-6, with D hard to call. The CDR3 runs 14 residues. In germline, CDR1 is SGHDT, CDR2 YYEEEE. Trimming removed 2 bases from V and 7 bases from J, with 10 bases in between. The CDR3 DNA reads TGTGCCAGCAGCTTTGACTTCAGGAATTCACCCCTCCACTTT. Protein sequence: CASSFDFRNSPLHF.

There are a few counts of this clonotype. The V call is TRBV12-3 or TRBV12-4, the J call TRBJ2-5, with D possibly TRBD2 on 5 matching bases. The CDR3 contains 14 residues. The V end was cut by 2 bases, the J end by 3 bases, with 10 bases between. The CDR3 DNA reads TGTGCCAGCAGTTTACTAGGACTCGAAGAGACCCAGTACTTC. Its protein product is CASSLLGLEETQYF.

Many counts were recorded for this clonotype. This sequence joins TRBV19 and TRBJ1-5; 8 bases map to TRBD1. The CDR3 has 17 residues. Looked up from germline, CDR1 is LNHDA and CDR2 is SQIVND (reference sequence). Unmatched junction bases numbered 9, after V lost 3 bases and J lost 2 bases. The CDR3 DNA reads TGTGCCAGTAGTATCGGAATAGTGACAGGGGGCAATCAGCCCCAGCATTTT. This translates into CASSIGIVTGGNQPQHF.

This rearrangement joins TRBV20-1 to TRBJ2-1, with TRBD2 matching over 12 bases. CDR3 size: 14 residues. V shed 5 bases, J shed 7 bases, and the junction held 6 bases outside the gene matches. From germline, CDR1 is DFQATT and CDR2 SNEGSKA (reference sequence). The CDR3 spells CSALTSGSPNEQFF. The CDR3 DNA follows: TGCAGTGCTCTGACTAGCGGGAGCCCTAATGAGCAGTTCTTC.

This clonotype was picked up a small number of times. This chain links TRBV5-1 with TRBJ1-1; 10 bases agree with TRBD1. The length of the CDR3 is 16 residues. V lost 4 bases and J lost 4; bases outside the gene matches: 10. Germline assignment: CDR1 SGHRS and CDR2 YFSETQ. CDR3 region: CASSGGTGVKGTEAFF. The DNA for the CDR3 is TGCGCCAGCAGCGGTGGGACAGGGGTTAAAGGCACTGAAGCTTTCTTT.

This chain uses TRBV6-1 with TRBJ1-2; D ambiguous. The CDR3 sequence is 16 residues long. The germline gives CDR1 MNHNS, CDR2 SASEGT. Trimming took off 6 bases at V and 0 bases at J, with 17 bases between the two ends. Written as DNA, the CDR3 is TGTGCCAGCAGGCACGGGGAGAAGGTTACTAACTATGGCTACACCTTC. The encoded protein is CASRHGEKVTNYGYTF.

The count of this clonotype is one. The chain has TRBV30 and TRBJ2-2; 11 bases match TRBD2. The junction had 6 bases not matched to a gene; V was cut back by 3 bases and J by 0 bases. The CDR3 sequence is 17 residues long. Germline CDR1 is GTSNPN and CDR2 is SVGIG (reference sequence). The CDR3 loop reads CAWRLRLAGSNTGELFF. CDR3 nucleotide sequence: TGTGCCTGGAGACTCAGACTAGCGGGGTCGAACACCGGGGAGCTGTTTTTT.

The V call is TRBV10-3, the J call TRBJ1-3; 7 bases map to TRBD1. Germline assignment: CDR1 ENHRY and CDR2 SYGVKD. J gave up 0 bases and V 6 bases, and 5 bases lay outside the gene matches. This CDR3 is built from 15 residues. In DNA, the CDR3 is TGTGCCATCAGGGTTGGACAGGTCTCTGGAAACACCATATATTTT. It encodes CAIRVGQVSGNTIYF.

This clonotype was counted between two and nine times. V and J are TRBV21-1 and TRBJ2-1; the table gives TRBD2 as D, unverified against the DNA. TRBV21-1 is an annotated pseudogene. This CDR3 region has 16 residues. This chain's CDR3 is CASSKEQRCSYNEQFF. The CDR3 coding sequence is TGTGCCAGCAGCAAAGAGCAGCGGTGCTCCTACAATGAGCAGTTCTTC.

This clonotype has more than one count but fewer than ten. This sequence joins TRBV4-1 and TRBJ1-5; D unclear. Deletions cut 1 base from V and 2 bases from J, with 21 bases between. Per germline, CDR1 MGHRA and CDR2 YSYEKL. This CDR3 region has 19 residues. CDR3 nucleotides: TGCGCCAGCAGCCAAGTCTTTGGAGTAATCCGCATGGGCAATCAGCCCCAGCATTTT. Its translation: CASSQVFGVIRMGNQPQHF.

The gene calls are TRBV7-9 and TRBJ2-4, with 7 bases matching TRBD2. The CDR3 consists of 16 residues. Unmatched junction bases numbered 8, after V lost 1 base and J lost 5 bases. Germline CDR1 SEHNR, CDR2 FQNEAQ (reference sequence). The CDR3 reads CASSLEMGGKENIQYF. The CDR3 nucleotides read TGTGCCAGCAGCTTAGAGATGGGGGGGAAGGAAAACATTCAGTACTTC.